Presented here are 27 T cell receptor beta chains from one specimen sequenced in a study of shared clonotypes between healthy human individuals. Sequencing was performed with immunoSEQ multiplex PCR; in TCRdb, only in-frame clones are kept and a portion is missing. The table has 150,000 to 200,000 clones, approximately 61% seen once; the top ten hold 10%. The sequenced sample consisted of memory CD4+ T cells sorted from blood. Subset noted: CD45RA-negative fraction. Source of these receptors: a man aged 25-45 years in good health.

The chain is built from TRBV4-1 and TRBJ1-1, with a possible D match to TRBD1 (5 bases). CDR3 length: 15 residues. Germline CDR1 is MGHRA and CDR2 is YSYEKL. With 4 bases removed from V and 0 bases from J, the gap between germline ends came to 12 bases. The CDR3 region has the DNA TGCGCCAGCAGCCTACTGGGGCCAATGAACACTGAAGCTTTCTTT. It codes for CASSLLGPMNTEAFF.

CDR3 protein: CASSRQGARDTQYF. CDR3 bases: TGTGCCAGCAGTAGACAGGGAGCGAGAGATACGCAGTATTTT. The chain links TRBV7-9 to TRBJ2-3, with 7 bases matching TRBD1. The J segment lost 5 bases and the V segment lost 6 bases, leaving 8 bases of the junction unmatched. The length of the CDR3 is 14 residues. CDR1 SEHNR and CDR2 FQNEAQ come from the germline V gene (reference sequence). Using reference TRBV7-9 and TRBJ2-3 for the parts outside the CDR3, the full variable domain is DTGVSQNPRHKITKRGQNVTFRCDPISEHNRLYWYRQTLGQGPEFLTYFQNEAQLEKSRLLSDRFSAERPKGSFSTLEIQRTEQGDSAMYLCASSRQGARDTQYFGPGTRLTVL.

This clone appeared a single time. The chain links TRBV30 to TRBJ2-3; D perhaps matches TRBD2 (6 bases). The CDR3 runs 13 residues. The germline gives CDR1 GTSNPN, CDR2 SVGIG (reference sequence). The germline V and J ends were trimmed by 6 bases and 4 bases, with 14 bases remaining between them. For the CDR3, the DNA is TGTGCCTGCGGGGTACCTAGCGCAGATACGCAGTATTTT. Translating gives CACGVPSADTQYF.

The CDR3, as DNA: TGTGCCAGCAGCTTAACTAGCGGGCGCACAGATACGCAGTATTTT. Translated: CASSLTSGRTDTQYF. The gene calls are TRBV7-2 and TRBJ2-3, with 9 bases fitting TRBD2. This CDR3 is built from 15 residues. V was pared by 2 bases and J by 1 base, with 1 base of the junction left unmatched. Germline V CDR1 and CDR2: SGHTA, FQGNSA.

The chain links TRBV5-1 to TRBJ2-5; a possible D gene is TRBD1 (5 bases). Germline lookup yields CDR1 SGHRS and CDR2 YFSETQ. Trimming removed 4 bases from V and 1 base from J, with 8 bases in between. The CDR3 loop spans 13 amino acids. CDR3 residues: CASSTTVQETQYF. The DNA of the CDR3 is TGCGCCAGCAGCACGACAGTCCAAGAGACCCAGTACTTC.

J is TRBJ2-2 and V is TRBV15; D might be TRBD1 (5 bases). The CDR3 totals 17 residues. Deletions cut 1 base from V and 4 bases from J, with 16 bases between. Germline assignment: CDR1 LNHNV and CDR2 YYDKDF (reference sequence). The CDR3, as DNA: TGTGCCACCAGCAGAGTGAGGACACATGGGGTCACCGGGGAGCTGTTTTTT. Translating it yields CATSRVRTHGVTGELFF. Variable domain in full (rest from reference TRBV15 and TRBJ2-2): DAMVIQNPRYQVTQFGKPVTLSCSQTLNHNVMYWYQQKSSQAPKLLFHYYDKDFNNEADTPDNFQSRRPNTSFCFLDIRSPGLGDTAMYLCATSRVRTHGVTGELFFGEGSRLTVL.

The chain combines TRBV5-1 with TRBJ2-3, with TRBD2 identical over 8 bases. V gave up 4 bases and J gave up 0 bases; unmatched junction bases: 4. Germline CDR1 and CDR2: SGHRS and YFSETQ. This CDR3 spans 15 amino acids. CDR3 bases: TGCGCCAGCAGCGACCCTAGCGGGAGCACAGATACGCAGTATTTT. It specifies CASSDPSGSTDTQYF.

This chain joins TRBV7-8 and TRBJ2-3, with TRBD2 matching over 12 bases. CDR1 is SGHVS, CDR2 FQNEAQ, per germline. This CDR3 comprises 17 residues. The V and J ends lost 1 base and 2 bases, in that order; junction bases with no gene match: 4. Written as DNA, the CDR3 is TGTGCCAGCAGCTTAGAAGGACTAGCGGGATACACAGATACGCAGTATTTT. This codes for CASSLEGLAGYTDTQYF.

This clone came up a few times. The chain joins TRBV28 to TRBJ1-5, with D perhaps TRBD1 (5 bases). With 1 base removed from V and 7 bases from J, the gap between germline ends came to 14 bases. The length of the CDR3 is 15 residues. Germline loops: CDR1 MDHEN, CDR2 SYDVKM. In DNA form, the CDR3 reads TGTGCCAGCAGTTTATCCTCGAGGGGTGAACAGCCCCAGCATTTT. Amino acid sequence: CASSLSSRGEQPQHF.

This clone was seen a single time. V and J are TRBV28 and TRBJ1-2; tentatively, D is TRBD1 (5 bases). This CDR3 has 15 amino acids. Germline V gene sequence: CDR1 MDHEN, CDR2 SYDVKM. V lost 4 bases to trimming and J lost 10 bases, with 22 bases between them. The CDR3 DNA reads TGTGCCAGCAGTTCAGAGGGACGGCCCAGTCGTGACTACACCTTC. This encodes CASSSEGRPSRDYTF.

V and J are TRBV5-1 and TRBJ2-7, with 11 bases fitting TRBD1. Germline V gene lookup returns CDR1 SGHRS and CDR2 YFSETQ. Trimming at V came to 0 bases and at J to 3 bases, leaving 2 bases not matched to a gene. This CDR3 region has 15 residues. The CDR3 is CASSLGTGGIYEQYF. CDR3 coding DNA: TGCGCCAGCAGCTTGGGGACAGGGGGCATCTACGAGCAGTACTTC.

Points on this clone: This could be a read error, since a much larger clone is one nucleotide away. The gene calls are TRBV9 and TRBJ2-2; TRBD1 matches at 7 bases. CDR1 SGDLS and CDR2 YYNGEE come from the germline V gene. J was trimmed by 1 base and V by 0 bases; bases with no gene match: 0. CDR3 length equals 15 residues. In DNA, the CDR3 is TGTGCCAGCAGCGTAGGGACAGGGAACACCGGGGAGCTGTTTTTT. Residues: CASSVGTGNTGELFF.

The chain couples TRBV25-1 to TRBJ1-2; D unresolved. V lost 5 bases, J lost 4 bases, and 8 bases lay in between. The CDR3 has 12 amino acids. Germline-derived CDR1 and CDR2 are MGHDK and SYGVNS. The CDR3 sequence: CASSSLSYGYTF. The CDR3 region has the DNA TGTGCCAGCAGTTCCCTAAGCTATGGCTACACCTTC.

This rearrangement joins TRBV5-5 to TRBJ1-1, with D perhaps TRBD1 (5 bases). This CDR3 is 14 amino acids long. CDR1 and CDR2 from the germline V gene are SGHKS and YYEKEE (reference sequence). Trimming removed 6 bases from V and 0 bases from J, with 12 bases in between. CDR3 region: CASNTGRLNTEAFF. CDR3 nucleotides: TGTGCCAGCAACACGGGACGGTTGAACACTGAAGCTTTCTTT.

The chain links TRBV5-4 to TRBJ1-1, with 11 bases that match TRBD1. Germline loops: CDR1 SGHNT, CDR2 YYREEE (reference sequence). Trimming took 4 bases from V and 4 from J; bases not matched to a gene: 9. This CDR3 has 16 residues. The CDR3 nucleotides read TGTGCCAGCAGCGAATGGACAGGGGGCGGGGGCACTGAAGCTTTCTTT. Translated: CASSEWTGGGGTEAFF.

The gene calls are TRBV5-6 and TRBJ2-5; D unclear. Per germline, CDR1 SGHDT and CDR2 YYEEEE. The length of the CDR3 is 14 residues. V was shortened by 0 bases and J by 5 bases, with 11 bases between the two germline ends. The chain's CDR3 is CASSLAVAVETQYF. The CDR3, as DNA: TGTGCCAGCAGCTTGGCCGTAGCAGTCGAGACCCAGTACTTC.

CDR3 amino acids: CASSYLGGRGEQFF. CDR3 nucleotide sequence: TGTGCCAGCAGTTACTTGGGCGGGAGGGGTGAGCAGTTCTTC. The chain links TRBV6-5 to TRBJ2-1; 9 bases are a match to TRBD2. Germline values: CDR1 MNHEY, CDR2 SVGAGI. With 1 base clipped from V and 9 bases from J, the junction kept 4 bases outside the gene matches. CDR3 length: 14 amino acids.

The chain employs TRBV7-9 and TRBJ1-2; perhaps TRBD1 as D (5 bases). CDR3 length: 12 amino acids. V was trimmed by 8 bases and J by 6 bases, leaving 13 bases between them. CDR1 and CDR2 (germline): SEHNR, FQNEAQ (reference sequence). The chain's CDR3 is CASSGTKDGYTF. CDR3 DNA: TGTGCCAGCTCCGGGACTAAAGATGGCTACACCTTC.

The DNA for the CDR3 is TGCAGCGCCGGAGGGGCGGGGTATGGCTACACCTTC. Translated: CSAGGAGYGYTF. This sequence joins TRBV29-1 and TRBJ1-2; possibly TRBD1 for D (5 bases). CDR1 SQVTM and CDR2 ANQGSEA come from the germline V gene. This CDR3 has 12 residues. Trimming removed 7 bases at V and 5 bases at J, with 14 bases between.

This clone was counted a few times. The rearrangement joins TRBV27 to TRBJ1-2; D is unresolved. The CDR3 has 14 residues. V lost 4 bases to trimming and J lost 8 bases, with 17 bases between them. The germline gives CDR1 MNHEY, CDR2 SMNVEV (reference sequence). CDR3 amino acids: CASSYLPPRYGYTF. The CDR3, as DNA: TGTGCCAGCAGTTACCTACCCCCCCGATACGGCTACACCTTC.

A word on this clone: Within the sample, other DNA sequences also encode this same CDR3. V and J are TRBV5-1 and TRBJ2-1; D unclear. From germline, CDR1 is SGHRS and CDR2 YFSETQ. The V end was cut by 0 bases, the J end by 4 bases, with 5 bases between. This CDR3 contains 13 residues. CDR3 protein: CASSLDSYNEQFF. CDR3 in DNA: TGCGCCAGCAGCTTGGACAGTTACAATGAGCAGTTCTTC.

The gene calls are TRBV4-2 and TRBJ2-3; TRBD1 matches 8 bases. V lost 1 base and J lost 0; bases outside the gene matches: 0. The CDR3 runs 15 residues. CDR1 is LGHNA and CDR2 is YNFKEQ in the germline V gene. The CDR3 spells CASSQGQGSTDTQYF. The CDR3 DNA is TGTGCCAGCAGCCAAGGACAGGGGAGCACAGATACGCAGTATTTT.

CDR3 residues: CASSLEFRAYTEAFF. The CDR3 bases are TGCGCCAGCAGCTTGGAATTCCGGGCGTACACTGAAGCTTTCTTT. The chain employs TRBV5-1 and TRBJ1-1; D not certain. The CDR3 runs 15 residues. Germline loops: CDR1 SGHRS, CDR2 YFSETQ. V gave up 0 bases and J gave up 3 bases, with 12 bases separating them.

The V gene is TRBV28, the J gene TRBJ2-3; 13 bases map to TRBD2. The ends lost 4 bases at V and 1 base at J; junction bases unmatched: 11. The CDR3 runs 19 residues. Looked up from germline, CDR1 is MDHEN and CDR2 is SYDVKM. CDR3 bases: TGTGCCAGCAGTTACTTAACTAGCGGGAGGGGTAAGGGCACAGATACGCAGTATTTT. Translating gives CASSYLTSGRGKGTDTQYF.

The CDR3 spells CASSEGQTSAFSVEYF. The CDR3 coding sequence is TGTGCCAGCAGTGAGGGTCAAACTTCCGCTTTTTCTGTTGAGTACTTC. This chain links TRBV2 with TRBJ2-7; no firm D call. V lost 3 bases to trimming and J lost 11 bases, with 26 bases between them. This CDR3 contains 16 residues. From germline, CDR1 is SNHLY and CDR2 FYNNEI.

The DNA of the CDR3 is TGTGCCAGCAGTGAATTGGGACATTATATCTACGAGCAGTACTTC. Translated: CASSELGHYIYEQYF. This chain links TRBV6-1 with TRBJ2-7; weak D call: TRBD1 (6 bases). The V and J ends lost 2 bases and 3 bases respectively, with 14 bases between them. This CDR3 contains 15 residues. Germline V lookup: CDR1 MNHNS, CDR2 SASEGT.

This clone was observed a handful of times. The genes are TRBV27 and TRBJ2-2; D might be TRBD1 or TRBD2, each matching 6 bases. The V gene lost 4 bases and the J gene lost 0 bases, with 9 bases spanning the gap. CDR3 length equals 15 residues. Germline V lookup: CDR1 MNHEY, CDR2 SMNVEV (reference sequence). Here the CDR3 DNA reads TGTGCCAGCAGTTGGGGGGCGACGAACACCGGGGAGCTGTTTTTT. Its translation: CASSWGATNTGELFF.